This T cell receptor (beta chain) was recovered during a study of blood T cell repertoires in COVID-19. Background on the study: Spain, Italy and the United States supplied samples that represented acute and convalescent COVID-19. PBMCs, B-cell-depleted T cells, or T cells provided the cDNA or gDNA that made up the material.

The germline CDR1 and CDR2 sequences are KGHSH and LQKENI. The CDR3 length is 13 residues. V lost 5 bases and J 6 bases, leaving 11 bases between the germline ends. Per the original methods: Cell counts per sample came from amplifying reference gene primers. The assay was immunoSEQ multiplex PCR, and TCRdb's table has in-frame clones only and misses some. V and J calls and clone size are as listed in that table; D and trimming were resolved from the DNA. The sample records about 200,000 clones, about 80% being singletons. The specimen sequenced was peripheral blood. This sequence was found in a human donor with acute or convalescent COVID-19. The donor label of this sample is uncertain. The genes are TRBV18 and TRBJ1-5; unclear D gene. CDR3 sequence: CASSVDGSQPQHF. As DNA, the CDR3 is TGTGCCAGCTCAGTGGACGGGAGTCAGCCCCAGCATTTT.